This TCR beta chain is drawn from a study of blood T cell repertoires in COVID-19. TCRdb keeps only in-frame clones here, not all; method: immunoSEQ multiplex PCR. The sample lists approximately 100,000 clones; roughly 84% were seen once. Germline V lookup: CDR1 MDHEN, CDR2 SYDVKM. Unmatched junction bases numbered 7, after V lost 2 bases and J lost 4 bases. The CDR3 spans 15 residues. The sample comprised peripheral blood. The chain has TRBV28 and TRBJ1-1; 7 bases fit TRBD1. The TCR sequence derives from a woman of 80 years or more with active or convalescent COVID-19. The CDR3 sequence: CASSLNRGRSTEAFF. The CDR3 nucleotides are TGTGCCAGCAGTTTAAACAGGGGTAGAAGCACTGAAGCTTTCTTT.